This TCR beta chain derives from a study of cytomegalovirus exposure and HLA in healthy donors (dated by TCRdb to the late 2010s). With regard to the full study: The roughly 650 repertoires of the first cohort and the 120 validation repertoires were produced on the same platform, according to a later analysis. The study aimed to test whether signatures of past pathogen exposure could be identified by cataloging public T cell receptors. To predict cytomegalovirus infection status, the study combined high-throughput TCR immunosequencing, statistical association of individual TCRs with disease status, and machine learning. Along with the approximately 700-subject first cohort, a separate validation cohort of around 110 different subjects was used. Results and caveats for the whole study, not just this receptor: In vitro tests confirmed that three of the cytomegalovirus-associated TCR beta chains recognize cytomegalovirus antigens. In the study, around 150 TCR beta chains were listed as associated with cytomegalovirus. Subsequent analysis determined that TCRs grouped into clusters in the first cohort also showed a tendency toward co-occurrence across the approximately 110 validation repertoires, and 94% of cluster scores exceeded 0. A later analysis had no HLA typing for the validation cohort, so co-occurrence there was scored across all 110 or so repertoires. Cytomegalovirus status was reported to be diagnosed by the classifier with high specificity and sensitivity in both the original and validation cohorts. It was suggested by the authors that the approach could potentially be generalized to other disease states and immunological phenotypes. Most TCR sequences were observed very rarely across donors, whereas some public TCRs were present in many individuals.

At the junction V is shortened by 4 bases and J by 7 bases, with 12 bases in between. The germline V gene yields SGDLS for CDR1 and YYNGEE for CDR2. The CDR3, from cysteine to phenylalanine, totals 13 residues. CDR3 DNA only is kept here, 39 bases in frame from base 1. Libraries were prepared through the immunoSEQ multiplex PCR assay. The original methods were these. A statistical classification framework was developed to diagnose cytomegalovirus status using the catalog of TCR beta chain sequences. Entries here come from immuneACCESS through TCRdb and include only in-frame sequences with V and J called. Some clones fail to appear in such tables; in the studies checked, an unresolved V gene covers under half of the shortfall, and the cause of the remainder is unknown. The D gene and trimming were derived from the DNA, and the V and J assignments and clone size from that table. The sample records more than 45,000 clones, 75% to 90% of which are singletons. The biggest ten clones account for roughly 15% of the sample.

Points on this clone: Which antigen it targets is not known. No qualities accompany the bases; no much larger clone lies one base away.

The donors were included in the validation cohort of around 120 subjects, a group kept apart from the roughly 670-subject first cohort. Source material: PBMCs. This sequence was found in a woman between 18 and 29 years old in good health and CMV-seronegative. This chain joins TRBV9 to TRBJ2-4, and TRBD2 may be the D gene, going by 5 matching bases. This receptor has the CDR3 CASSRTSGNIQYF. In nucleotide form, the sequence is TGTGCCAGCAGCCGGACGTCGGGGAACATTCAGTACTTC.